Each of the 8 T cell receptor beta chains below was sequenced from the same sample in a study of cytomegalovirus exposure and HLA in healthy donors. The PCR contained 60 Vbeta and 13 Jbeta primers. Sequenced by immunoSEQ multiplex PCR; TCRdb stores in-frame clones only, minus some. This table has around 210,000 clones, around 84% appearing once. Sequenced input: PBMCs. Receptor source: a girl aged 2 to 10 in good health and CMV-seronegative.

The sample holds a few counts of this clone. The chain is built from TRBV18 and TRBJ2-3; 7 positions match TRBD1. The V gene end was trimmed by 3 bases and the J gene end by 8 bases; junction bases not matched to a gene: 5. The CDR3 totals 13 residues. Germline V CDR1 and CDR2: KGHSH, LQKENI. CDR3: CASSPTGLGTQYF. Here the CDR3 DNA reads TGTGCCAGCTCACCGACAGGGCTGGGTACGCAGTATTTT.

The CDR3 coding sequence is TGTGCCAGCAGCTCCCGGACAGGGCTTATGAACACTGAAGCTTTCTTT. Its translation is CASSSRTGLMNTEAFF. The chain is built from TRBV5-5 and TRBJ1-1; TRBD1 matches at 8 bases. The V gene's germline CDR1 is SGHKS and CDR2 YYEKEE (reference sequence). This CDR3 is 16 amino acids long. Germline trimming cut 3 bases from V and 0 bases from J; bases unmatched to any gene: 7.

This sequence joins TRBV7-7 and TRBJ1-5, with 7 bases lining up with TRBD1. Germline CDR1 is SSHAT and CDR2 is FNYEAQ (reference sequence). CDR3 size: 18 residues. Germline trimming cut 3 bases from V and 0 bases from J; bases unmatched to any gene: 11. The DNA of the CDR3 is TGTGCCAGCAGCTTGTCTCCGGGACAGCTTTATAGCAATCAGCCCCAGCATTTT. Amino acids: CASSLSPGQLYSNQPQHF. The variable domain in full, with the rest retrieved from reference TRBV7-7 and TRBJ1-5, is GAGVSQSPRYKVTKRGQDVTLRCDPISSHATLYWYQQALGQGPEFLTYFNYEAQPDKSGLPSDRFSAERPEGSISTLTIQRTEQRDSAMYRCASSLSPGQLYSNQPQHFGDGTRLSIL.

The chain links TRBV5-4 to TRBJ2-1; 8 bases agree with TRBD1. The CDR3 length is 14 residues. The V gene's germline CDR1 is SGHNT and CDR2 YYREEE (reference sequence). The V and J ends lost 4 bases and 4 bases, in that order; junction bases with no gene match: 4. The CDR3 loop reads CASSPGQGYNEQFF. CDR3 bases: TGTGCCAGCAGCCCCGGACAGGGTTACAATGAGCAGTTCTTC.

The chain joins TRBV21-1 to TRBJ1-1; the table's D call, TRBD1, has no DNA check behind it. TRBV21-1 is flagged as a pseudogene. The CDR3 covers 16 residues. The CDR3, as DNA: TGTGCCAGCAGCAGCACCTCCGGGACACAGAACACTGAAGCTTTCTTT. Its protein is CASSSTSGTQNTEAFF.

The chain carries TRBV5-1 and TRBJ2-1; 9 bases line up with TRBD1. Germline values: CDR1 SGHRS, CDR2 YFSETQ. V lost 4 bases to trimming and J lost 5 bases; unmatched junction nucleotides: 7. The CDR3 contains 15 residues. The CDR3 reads CASSEGDRDHNEQFF. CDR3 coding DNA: TGCGCCAGCAGCGAGGGGGACAGGGACCACAATGAGCAGTTCTTC.

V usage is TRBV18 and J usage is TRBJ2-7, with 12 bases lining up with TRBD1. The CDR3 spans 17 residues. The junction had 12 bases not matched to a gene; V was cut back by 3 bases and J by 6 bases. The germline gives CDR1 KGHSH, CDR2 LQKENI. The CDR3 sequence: CASSPGTGGERGLEQYF. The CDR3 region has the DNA TGTGCCAGCTCACCCGGGACAGGGGGCGAGAGGGGGCTCGAGCAGTACTTC.

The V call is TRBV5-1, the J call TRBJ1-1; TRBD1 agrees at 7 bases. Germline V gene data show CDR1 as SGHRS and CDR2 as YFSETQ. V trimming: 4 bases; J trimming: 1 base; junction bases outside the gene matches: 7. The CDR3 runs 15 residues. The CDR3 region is CASSQGQSSNTEAFF. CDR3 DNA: TGCGCCAGCAGCCAGGGACAGTCCTCGAACACTGAAGCTTTCTTT.